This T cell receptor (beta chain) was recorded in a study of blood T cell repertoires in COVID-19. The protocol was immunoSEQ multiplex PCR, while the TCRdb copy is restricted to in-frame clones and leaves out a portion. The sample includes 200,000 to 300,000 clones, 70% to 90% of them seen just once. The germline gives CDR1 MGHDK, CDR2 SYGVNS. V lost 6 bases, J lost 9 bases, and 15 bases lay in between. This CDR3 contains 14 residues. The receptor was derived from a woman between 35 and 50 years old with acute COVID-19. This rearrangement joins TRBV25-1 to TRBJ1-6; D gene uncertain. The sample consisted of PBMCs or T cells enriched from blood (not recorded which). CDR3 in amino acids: CASRPTGFASPLHF. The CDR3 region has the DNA TGTGCCAGCAGGCCCACGGGATTTGCTTCACCCCTCCACTTT. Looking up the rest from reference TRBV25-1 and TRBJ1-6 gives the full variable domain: EADIYQTPRYLVIGTGKKITLECSQTMGHDKMYWYQQDPGMELHLIHYSYGVNSTEKGDLSSESTVSRIRTEHFPLTLESARPSHTSQYLCASRPTGFASPLHFGNGTRLTVT.